A selection of T cell receptor beta chains follows, all from one sample in a study of vaccination effects on CD4 cells after COVID-19. The antigens for these receptors are not known. This table comes from immunoSEQ multiplex PCR, and its TCRdb copy is limited to in-frame clones, with some not included. The table shows approximately 74,000 clones, with around 73% occurring only once. Specimen: CD4+ T cells from PBMCs cultured without peptide, collected after COVID-19 vaccination. These receptors all stem from a human donor who received a COVID-19 vaccine. CDR3s leave out the opening cysteine and the closing phenylalanine or tryptophan. The order of the fields is V gene, J gene, clone size, CDR3 protein. Only part of the rows carry a size: once, few, many, or a class if the clone is expanded.

TRBV6-5,TRBJ2-5,.,ASTGDPRETQY
TRBV2,TRBJ1-3,.,ASSEGRQPGNTIY
TRBV6-2/TRBV6-3,TRBJ1-1,.,ASSYHLGNTEAF
TRBV7-3,TRBJ1-2,.,ASSLRGGQGIEGYT
TRBV18,TRBJ2-5,once,ASSTTVMEETQY
TRBV18,TRBJ2-3,.,ASSPPLFGGSTDTQY
TRBV20-1,TRBJ1-1,.,SGRPNTEAF
TRBV7-2,TRBJ1-6,.,ASSLDGPSYNSPLH
TRBV28,TRBJ1-5,few,ASSPTDRTNQPQH
TRBV19,TRBJ1-4,few,ASSTTGRILEKLF
TRBV19,TRBJ2-1,.,ATKSGLQYNEQF
TRBV7-3,TRBJ2-5,.,ASSLVAGVGEETQY
TRBV9,TRBJ1-3,.,ASSVVGGLDGNTIY
TRBV6-6,TRBJ1-1,once,ASSYPNTNTEAF
TRBV9,TRBJ1-4,few,ASSLTGTNEKLF
TRBV5-1,TRBJ2-1,.,ASSPTSGANNEQF
TRBV5-8,TRBJ2-3,.,ASSLVIAGGSTDTQY
TRBV3-1/TRBV3-2,TRBJ2-1,.,ASSPHYPFTGDNEQF
TRBV7-9,TRBJ1-5,few,ASTPGNNQPQH
TRBV9,TRBJ2-5,.,ASSVGSAATGLRETQY
TRBV9,TRBJ2-6,few,ASSVPTGANVLT
TRBV7-6,TRBJ2-1,.,ASSGLAGRIISYNEQF
TRBV27,TRBJ2-2,.,ASSLRAGTGDTGELF
TRBV2,TRBJ1-5,.,ASSYAGTGGGQPQH
TRBV18,TRBJ2-1,.,ASSPTGNNEQF
TRBV19,TRBJ1-5,.,ASTPHRGNQPQH
TRBV15,TRBJ2-1,.,ATSRRSGGNYNEQF
TRBV10-1,TRBJ1-2,.,ASSESVRGQNGYT
TRBV1,TRBJ2-4,.,TSSQDGGGLAGGLIAKNIQY
TRBV19,TRBJ2-3,.,ASSKRGQGVTDTQY
TRBV7-2,TRBJ1-2,.,ASSLAHQGLVSGYT
TRBV28,TRBJ1-2,.,ASSTGGTAGLGYGYT
TRBV7-3,TRBJ2-1,.,ASSPTGGGVHEQF
TRBV7-3,TRBJ2-1,.,ASSMGLAGHNEQF
TRBV6-2/TRBV6-3,TRBJ2-1,.,ASSYPDMNYEQF
TRBV27,TRBJ2-4,few,ASSLSRGWSKNIQY
TRBV6-5,TRBJ2-2,few,ASSPTGAGTGELF
TRBV4-3,TRBJ2-1,.,ASSQGSLAGIYNEQF
TRBV9,TRBJ2-1,once,ASSPGESYNEQF
TRBV6-5,TRBJ1-2,once,ASTSTGDAYGYT
TRBV6-5,TRBJ2-2,.,ASSPRTGLTGELF
TRBV20-1,TRBJ1-1,.,SAPQGERAF
TRBV5-1,TRBJ2-5,.,ASSPTRGFQETQY
TRBV21-1,TRBJ2-2,.,ASSGLTGGNTGELF
TRBV11-2,TRBJ1-2,.,ASSLERTRFYYGYT
TRBV7-9,TRBJ2-3,.,ASSLGSADTQY
TRBV15,TRBJ2-2,.,TTSSTSPTGELF
TRBV7-2,TRBJ2-1,once,ASSLGAGGYNEQF
TRBV27,TRBJ1-2,few,ASSNRTGGDYGYT
TRBV10-3,TRBJ1-2,.,AISESPTGAQGYGYT
TRBV25-1,TRBJ2-5,.,ASSGGMKTQY
TRBV28,TRBJ1-4,.,ASSLRNEKLF
TRBV19,TRBJ1-4,few,ASSIEDRGSTNEKLF